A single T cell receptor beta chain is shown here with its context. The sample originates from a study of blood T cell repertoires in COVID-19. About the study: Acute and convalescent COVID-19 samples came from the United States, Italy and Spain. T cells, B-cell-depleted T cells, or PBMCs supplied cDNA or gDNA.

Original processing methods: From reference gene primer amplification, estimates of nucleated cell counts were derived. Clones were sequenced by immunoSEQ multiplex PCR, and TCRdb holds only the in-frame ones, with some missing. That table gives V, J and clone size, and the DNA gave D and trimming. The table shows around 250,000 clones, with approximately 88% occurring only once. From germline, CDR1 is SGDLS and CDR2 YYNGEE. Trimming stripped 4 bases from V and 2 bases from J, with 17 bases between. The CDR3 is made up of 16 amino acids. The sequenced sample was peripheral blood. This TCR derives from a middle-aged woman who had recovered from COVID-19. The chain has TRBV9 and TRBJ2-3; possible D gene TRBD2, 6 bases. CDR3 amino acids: CASSPRLAEPTDTQYF. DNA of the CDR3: TGTGCCAGCAGCCCCAGATTAGCGGAGCCCACAGATACGCAGTATTTT.